The 23 T cell receptor beta chains in this list originate from one sample, sequenced in a study of blood T cell repertoires in COVID-19. TCRdb keeps only in-frame clones here, not all; method: immunoSEQ multiplex PCR. The sample comprises over 60,000 clones, over 85% of which are singletons, and about a sixth rests with the top ten. Sample: peripheral blood. The receptors originated from a woman aged 80 or over with active or convalescent COVID-19.

CDR3 bases: TGTGCCACCAGTGATTCGGGACAGGGCCGGCCCCAGCATTTT. As protein: CATSDSGQGRPQHF. The chain combines TRBV24-1 with TRBJ1-5; TRBD1 matches 9 bases. V lost 2 bases and J lost 9; bases outside the gene matches: 4. The CDR3 is 14 amino acids. Germline assignment: CDR1 KGHDR and CDR2 SFDVKD.

This chain links TRBV6-5 with TRBJ2-7; a weak D match, TRBD2 (6 bases). The germline V gene has CDR1 MNHEY and CDR2 SVGAGI. The CDR3 has 16 residues. Trimming removed 2 bases at V and 0 bases at J, with 14 bases between. The CDR3 loop is CASSYRGGAFSYEQYF. CDR3 bases: TGTGCCAGCAGTTACCGCGGAGGGGCCTTCTCCTACGAGCAGTACTTC.

This clone occurred once. This CDR3 reads CASSYLAEQFF. In DNA form, the CDR3 reads TGTGCCAGCAGTTACTTGGCAGAGCAGTTCTTC. The rearrangement links TRBV6-5 to TRBJ2-1, with no clear D. The germline V gene encodes CDR1 MNHEY and CDR2 SVGAGI. The ends were cut back, 1 base at V and 10 bases at J, with 5 bases in the middle. This CDR3 spans 11 amino acids.

This chain links TRBV4-1 with TRBJ1-3, with D perhaps matching TRBD1 (6 bases). The CDR3 has 17 amino acids. Trimming left V 3 bases short and J 1 base short, with 16 bases between. Germline V CDR1 and CDR2: MGHRA, YSYEKL. The CDR3 is CASSQAPTGNSGNTIYF. As DNA, the CDR3 is TGCGCCAGCAGCCAGGCACCCACAGGGAATTCTGGAAACACCATATATTTT.

This chain links TRBV5-1 with TRBJ1-4; D perhaps matches TRBD1 (5 bases). Trimming removed 4 bases at V and 8 bases at J, with 15 bases between. Germline CDR1 reads SGHRS; CDR2 reads YFSETQ. This CDR3 is built from 14 residues. This CDR3 is CASSPGLEREKLFF. The CDR3 bases are TGCGCCAGCAGCCCGGGACTGGAGAGAGAAAAACTGTTTTTT. Combining the CDR3 with reference TRBV5-1 and TRBJ1-4 gives the whole variable domain KAGVTQTPRYLIKTRGQQVTLSCSPISGHRSVSWYQQTPGQGLQFLFEYFSETQRNKGNFPGRFSGRQFSNSRSEMNVSTLELGDSALYLCASSPGLEREKLFFGSGTQLSVL.

V gene TRBV11-2 combines with J gene TRBJ2-2; 9 positions match TRBD2. V gave up 5 bases and J gave up 2 bases; unmatched junction bases: 12. This CDR3 spans 18 amino acids. CDR1 SGHAT and CDR2 FQNNGV come from the germline V gene. CDR3 sequence (DNA): TGTGCCAGCAGCCTCCGACCCCCTAGCGGGGCAAACACCGGGGAGCTGTTTTTT. This sequence encodes CASSLRPPSGANTGELFF.

The chain employs TRBV6-6 and TRBJ1-6; 10 bases are shared with TRBD1. This CDR3 comprises 18 residues. Germline V lookup: CDR1 MNHNY, CDR2 SVGAGI (reference sequence). V lost 5 bases to trimming and J lost 7 bases; unmatched junction nucleotides: 14. The CDR3 protein is CASSPTDRGVSGNSPLHF. Here the CDR3 DNA reads TGTGCCAGCAGTCCGACGGACAGGGGGGTTAGCGGAAATTCACCCCTCCACTTT.

This clone was observed a handful of times. The chain combines TRBV5-1 with TRBJ1-2; D uncertain. There are 15 residues in the CDR3. CDR1 SGHRS and CDR2 YFSETQ come from the germline V gene. V was trimmed by 3 bases and J by 0 bases, leaving 12 bases between them. Here the CDR3 reads CASSSTPGTNYGYTF. The DNA for the CDR3 is TGCGCCAGCAGCTCAACACCCGGGACTAACTATGGCTACACCTTC.

The rearrangement links TRBV29-1 to TRBJ1-2, with TRBD1 matching 8 bases. Germline V lookup: CDR1 SQVTM, CDR2 ANQGSEA. The CDR3 extends over 12 amino acids. V was clipped by 5 bases and J by 5 bases; unmatched bases: 4. The CDR3 spells CSVHRGNYGYTF. The DNA for the CDR3 is TGCAGCGTTCACAGGGGGAATTATGGCTACACCTTC.

This clone was found a few times. The rearrangement uses TRBV19 and TRBJ2-5, with 7 nucleotides matching TRBD1. Germline loops: CDR1 LNHDA, CDR2 SQIVND (reference sequence). V was pared by 5 bases and J by 4 bases, with 10 bases of the junction left unmatched. The CDR3 loop spans 15 amino acids. The CDR3 DNA follows: TGTGCCAGTAGTTCCGGGGACAGCCTGGGAGAGACCCAGTACTTC. Translation gives CASSSGDSLGETQYF.

The chain has TRBV7-3 and TRBJ2-1, with 13 bases lining up with TRBD2. Germline CDR1 SGHTA, CDR2 FQGTGA. V dropped 9 bases and J dropped 8; count of bases not matched to a gene: 10. This CDR3 spans 15 amino acids. The CDR3 bases are TGTGCCAGTCGCCCCACCGGGACTAGCGGGGATGAGCAGTTCTTC. Residues: CASRPTGTSGDEQFF.

V and J are TRBV6-2 or TRBV6-3 and TRBJ2-1; TRBD1 agrees at 8 bases. Per the germline V gene, CDR1 is MNHEY and CDR2 is SVGEGT. V lost 0 bases, J lost 7 bases, and 8 bases stayed unmatched. The CDR3 is made up of 16 amino acids. CDR3 in amino acids: CASSYSRRGQGNEQFF. As DNA, the CDR3 is TGTGCCAGCAGTTACTCACGCAGGGGGCAAGGTAATGAGCAGTTCTTC.

This sequence joins TRBV28 and TRBJ2-7, with D perhaps TRBD1 (6 bases). V lost 2 bases and J lost 0, with 8 bases in between. The germline V gene has CDR1 MDHEN and CDR2 SYDVKM. CDR3 length equals 14 residues. The CDR3 region has the DNA TGTGCCAGCAGTTTAACAGGGAGCTCCTACGAGCAGTACTTC. It is translated as CASSLTGSSYEQYF.

The rearrangement joins TRBV11-2 to TRBJ2-3, with D perhaps matching TRBD2 (6 bases). The CDR3 has 12 amino acids. Per the germline V gene, CDR1 is SGHAT and CDR2 is FQNNGV. V lost 5 bases, J lost 14 bases, and 17 bases lay in between. In nucleotides, the CDR3 is TGTGCCAGCAGCCCGGTGGGAGGCCGAGGGTATTTT. Its protein is CASSPVGGRGYF.

The chain combines TRBV5-5 with TRBJ2-2; perhaps TRBD1 as D (5 bases). V shed 0 bases and J shed 5 bases, with 17 bases lying between them. CDR3 length equals 17 residues. The germline V gene has CDR1 SGHKS and CDR2 YYEKEE (reference sequence). In nucleotides, the CDR3 is TGTGCCAGCAGCTTGGAGGCCCCAGGGTGGAAGACCGGGGAGCTGTTTTTT. Translated, it gives CASSLEAPGWKTGELFF.

V and J are TRBV7-9 and TRBJ2-3; 7 bases match TRBD2. The CDR3 length is 14 residues. Trimming at V came to 2 bases and at J to 5 bases, leaving 4 bases not matched to a gene. The V gene's germline CDR1 is SEHNR and CDR2 FQNEAQ (reference sequence). The CDR3 DNA reads TGTGCCAGCAGCTTACATGCGGGGGTAGATACGCAGTATTTT. Translating gives CASSLHAGVDTQYF.

The chain recombines TRBV3-1 (or the pseudogene TRBV3-2) with TRBJ2-5, with a tentative D call TRBD2 (6 bases). CDR1 and CDR2 from the germline V gene are LGHDT and YNNKEL (reference sequence). This CDR3 is 15 amino acids long. V gave up 4 bases and J gave up 5 bases, with 17 bases separating them. In DNA, the CDR3 is TGTGCCAGCAGCCGAAATCACGGGAGACAGGAGACCCAGTACTTC. This codes for CASSRNHGRQETQYF.

The chain has TRBV30 and TRBJ2-4, with D tentatively TRBD2 (6 bases). The V and J ends lost 3 bases and 2 bases respectively, with 14 bases between them. Per the germline V gene, CDR1 is GTSNPN and CDR2 is SVGIG (reference sequence). The CDR3 runs to 15 residues. The CDR3 nucleotides read TGTGCCTGGAGGCTGATCGGAGGGACCAAAAACATTCAGTACTTC. It specifies CAWRLIGGTKNIQYF.

There are a few counts of this clone. V and J are TRBV30 and TRBJ1-2; a possible D gene is TRBD1 (5 bases). Trimming left V 0 bases short and J 2 bases short, with 10 bases between. The CDR3 totals 14 residues. Germline CDR1 is GTSNPN and CDR2 is SVGIG (reference sequence). In DNA, the CDR3 is TGTGCCTGGAGTGTACTGGGGGGGAACTATGGCTACACCTTC. Its translation is CAWSVLGGNYGYTF.

The chain uses TRBV28 and TRBJ1-5, with unresolved D. This CDR3 spans 14 amino acids. Germline-derived CDR1 and CDR2 are MDHEN and SYDVKM. Trimming stripped 2 bases from V and 0 bases from J, with 5 bases between. CDR3 bases: TGTGCCAGCAGTTTAATGAGTAGCAATCAGCCCCAGCATTTT. Translated, it gives CASSLMSSNQPQHF.

The chain employs TRBV20-1 and TRBJ1-2; D is ambiguous. The CDR3 runs to 11 residues. Looked up from germline, CDR1 is DFQATT and CDR2 is SNEGSKA (reference sequence). V lost 4 bases, J lost 1 base, and 4 bases lay in between. CDR3 nucleotides: TGCAGTGCTACCAGTAACTATGGCTACACCTTC. Its protein product is CSATSNYGYTF.

This chain uses TRBV4-3 with TRBJ2-7, with 7 positions matching TRBD1. Unmatched junction bases numbered 12, after V lost 3 bases and J lost 4 bases. The germline gives CDR1 LGHNA, CDR2 YSLEER. This CDR3 has 16 amino acids. DNA of the CDR3: TGCGCCAGCAGCCACTCCCTCCTGGCAGGGGGATACGAGCAGTACTTC. Translating gives CASSHSLLAGGYEQYF.

V and J are TRBV18 and TRBJ1-2; unclear D gene. CDR3 length: 13 amino acids. The germline V and J ends were trimmed by 2 bases and 3 bases, with 7 bases remaining between them. In germline, CDR1 is KGHSH, CDR2 LQKENI. In DNA, the CDR3 is TGTGCCAGCTCACCAGGAAGCGACTATGGCTACACCTTC. Encoded protein: CASSPGSDYGYTF.